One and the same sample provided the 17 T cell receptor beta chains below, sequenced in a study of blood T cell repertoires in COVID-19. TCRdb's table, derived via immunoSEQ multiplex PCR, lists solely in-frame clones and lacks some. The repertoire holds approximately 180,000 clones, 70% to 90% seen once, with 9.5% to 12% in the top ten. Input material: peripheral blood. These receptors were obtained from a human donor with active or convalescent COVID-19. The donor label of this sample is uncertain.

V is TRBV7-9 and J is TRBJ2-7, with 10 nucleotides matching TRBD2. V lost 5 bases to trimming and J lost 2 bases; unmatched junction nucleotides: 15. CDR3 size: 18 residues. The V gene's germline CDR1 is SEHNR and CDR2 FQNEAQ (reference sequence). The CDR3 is CASSLEGLAGVNPYEQYF. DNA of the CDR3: TGTGCCAGCAGCCTCGAGGGTCTAGCGGGAGTAAACCCCTACGAGCAGTACTTC.

Written as DNA, the CDR3 is TGCGCCAGTTTTCTTTCGGGGAACACTGAAGCTTTCTTT. It encodes CASFLSGNTEAFF. The chain combines TRBV5-1 with TRBJ1-1; no clear D. V lost 8 bases, J lost 1 base, and 12 bases lay in between. The CDR3 is 13 amino acids. Germline CDR1 and CDR2: SGHRS and YFSETQ.

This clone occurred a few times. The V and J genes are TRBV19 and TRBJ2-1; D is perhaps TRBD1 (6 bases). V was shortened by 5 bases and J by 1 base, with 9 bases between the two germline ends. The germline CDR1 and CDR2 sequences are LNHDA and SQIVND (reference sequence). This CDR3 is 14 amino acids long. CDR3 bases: TGTGCCAGTAGTCAGGGGAATTCCTACAATGAGCAGTTCTTC. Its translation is CASSQGNSYNEQFF.

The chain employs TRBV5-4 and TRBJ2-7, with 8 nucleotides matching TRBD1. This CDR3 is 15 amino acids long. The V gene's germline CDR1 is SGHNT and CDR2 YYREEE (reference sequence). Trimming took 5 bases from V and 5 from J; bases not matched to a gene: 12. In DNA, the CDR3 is TGTGCCAGCAGTGATAGGGCAGGGGGCGGCCACGAGCAGTACTTC. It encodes CASSDRAGGGHEQYF. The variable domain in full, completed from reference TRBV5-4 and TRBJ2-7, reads ETGVTQSPTHLIKTRGQQVTLRCSSQSGHNTVSWYQQALGQGPQFIFQYYREEENGRGNFPPRFSGLQFPNYSSELNVNALELDDSALYLCASSDRAGGGHEQYFGPGTRLTVT.

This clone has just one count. Here the CDR3 reads CASSQAQGLSYNEQFF. The CDR3 DNA is TGTGCCAGCTCACAGGCTCAGGGACTCTCCTACAATGAGCAGTTCTTC. The V gene is TRBV18, the J gene TRBJ2-1; possibly TRBD2 for D (6 bases). V was pared by 4 bases and J by 0 bases, with 13 bases between. CDR3 length equals 16 residues. Per germline, CDR1 KGHSH and CDR2 LQKENI.

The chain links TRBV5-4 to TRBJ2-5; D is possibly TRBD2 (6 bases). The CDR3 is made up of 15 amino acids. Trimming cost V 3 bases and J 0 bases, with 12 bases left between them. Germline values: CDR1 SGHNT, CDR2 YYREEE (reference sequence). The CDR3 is CASSSAEGNQETQYF. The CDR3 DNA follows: TGTGCCAGCAGCTCGGCGGAGGGCAACCAAGAGACCCAGTACTTC.

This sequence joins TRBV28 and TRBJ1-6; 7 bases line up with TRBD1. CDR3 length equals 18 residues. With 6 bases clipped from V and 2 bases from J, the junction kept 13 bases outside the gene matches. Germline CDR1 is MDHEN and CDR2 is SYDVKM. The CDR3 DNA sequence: TGTGCCAGCAGCCCCAATAACAGGGGTCGCCCCTATAATTCACCCCTCCACTTT. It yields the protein CASSPNNRGRPYNSPLHF.

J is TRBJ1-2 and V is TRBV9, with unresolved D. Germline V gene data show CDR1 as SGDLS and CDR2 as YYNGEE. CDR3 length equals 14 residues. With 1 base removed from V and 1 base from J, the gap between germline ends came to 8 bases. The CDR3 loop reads CASSVTGDNYGYTF. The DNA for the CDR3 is TGTGCCAGCAGCGTAACCGGGGATAACTATGGCTACACCTTC.

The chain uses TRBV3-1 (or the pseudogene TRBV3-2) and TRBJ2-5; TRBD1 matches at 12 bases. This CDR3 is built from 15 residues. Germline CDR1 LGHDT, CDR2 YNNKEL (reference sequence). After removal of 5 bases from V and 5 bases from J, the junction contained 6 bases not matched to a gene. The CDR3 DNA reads TGTGCCAGCAGCTTCTCGGGACAGGGGGCTGAGACCCAGTACTTC. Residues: CASSFSGQGAETQYF.

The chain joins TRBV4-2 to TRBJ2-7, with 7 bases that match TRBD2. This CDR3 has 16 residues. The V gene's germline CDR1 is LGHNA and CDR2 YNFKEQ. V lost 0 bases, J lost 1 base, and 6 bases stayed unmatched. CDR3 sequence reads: CASSQEGVGRSYEQYF. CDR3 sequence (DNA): TGTGCCAGCAGCCAAGAGGGGGTCGGGAGGTCCTACGAGCAGTACTTC.

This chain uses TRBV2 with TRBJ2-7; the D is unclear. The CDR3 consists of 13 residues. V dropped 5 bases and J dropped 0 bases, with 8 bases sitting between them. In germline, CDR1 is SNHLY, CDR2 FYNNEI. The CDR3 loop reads CASSLRSSYEQYF. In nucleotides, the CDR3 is TGTGCCAGCAGTCTTAGGAGCTCCTACGAGCAGTACTTC.

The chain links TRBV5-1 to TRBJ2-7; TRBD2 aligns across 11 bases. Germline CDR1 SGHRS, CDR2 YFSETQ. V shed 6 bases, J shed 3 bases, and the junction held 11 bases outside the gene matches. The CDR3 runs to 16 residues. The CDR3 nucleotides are TGCGCCAGCACCTATGGAGGGACTAGCGGATACTACGAGCAGTACTTC. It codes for CASTYGGTSGYYEQYF. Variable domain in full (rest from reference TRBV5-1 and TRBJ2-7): KAGVTQTPRYLIKTRGQQVTLSCSPISGHRSVSWYQQTPGQGLQFLFEYFSETQRNKGNFPGRFSGRQFSNSRSEMNVSTLELGDSALYLCASTYGGTSGYYEQYFGPGTRLTVT.

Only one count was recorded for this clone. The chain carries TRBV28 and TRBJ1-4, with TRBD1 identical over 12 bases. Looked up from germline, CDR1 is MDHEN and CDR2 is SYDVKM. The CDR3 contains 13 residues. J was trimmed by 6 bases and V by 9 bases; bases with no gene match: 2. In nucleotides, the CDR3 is TGTGCCAGTGGGACAGGGGGCTATGAAAAACTGTTTTTT. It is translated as CASGTGGYEKLFF. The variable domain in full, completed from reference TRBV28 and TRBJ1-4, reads DVKVTQSSRYLVKRTGEKVFLECVQDMDHENMFWYRQDPGLGLRLIYFSYDVKMKEKGDIPEGYSVSREKKERFSLILESASTNQTSMYLCASGTGGYEKLFFGSGTQLSVL.

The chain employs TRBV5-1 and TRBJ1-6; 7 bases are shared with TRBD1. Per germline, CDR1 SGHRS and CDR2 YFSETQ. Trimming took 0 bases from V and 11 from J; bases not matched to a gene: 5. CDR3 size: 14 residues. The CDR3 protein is CASSLGQGRTPLHF. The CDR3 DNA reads TGCGCCAGCAGCTTGGGACAGGGTAGGACACCCCTCCACTTT.

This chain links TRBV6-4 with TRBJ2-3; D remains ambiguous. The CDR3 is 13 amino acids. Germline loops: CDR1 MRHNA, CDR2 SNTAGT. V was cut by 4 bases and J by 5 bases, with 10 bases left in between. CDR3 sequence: CASSGQEGDTQYF. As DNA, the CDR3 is TGTGCCAGCAGTGGGCAGGAAGGAGATACGCAGTATTTT.

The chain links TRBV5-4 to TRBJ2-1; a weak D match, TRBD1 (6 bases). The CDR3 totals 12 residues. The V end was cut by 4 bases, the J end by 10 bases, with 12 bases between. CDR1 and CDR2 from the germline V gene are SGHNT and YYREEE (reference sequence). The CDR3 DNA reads TGTGCCAGCAGCCCACAGGGAAGGGAGCAGTTCTTC. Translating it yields CASSPQGREQFF.

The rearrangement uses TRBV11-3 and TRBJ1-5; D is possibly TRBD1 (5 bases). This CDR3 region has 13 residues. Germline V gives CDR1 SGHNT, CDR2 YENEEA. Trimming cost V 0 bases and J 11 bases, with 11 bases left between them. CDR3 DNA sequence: TGTGCCAGCAGCTTAGACGGGGGAAGGACCCAGCATTTT. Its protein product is CASSLDGGRTQHF.